Below, one T cell receptor beta chain is given with its context. This clonotype was observed once. Its target antigen remains unknown. It has no much larger one-base neighbor in the sample; base qualities were not kept. One read alone provides weak support. The CDR3 goes from the cysteine to the phenylalanine over 14 residues. Just the 42-base CDR3 DNA is kept, in frame starting at base 1. For CDR1 and CDR2, the germline V gene (reference sequence) lists SEHNR and FQNEAQ. V and J are trimmed by 5 bases and 1 base, and the gene matches miss 3 bases of the junction. This entry is derived from a study of CDR3 diversity in severe acne (dated by TCRdb to the late 2010s). To prepare the library, PCR was applied. TCRdb shows the sequencer as Illumina HiSeq 2000. In TCRdb, the public reads were trimmed at Q25 with fastp and aligned with MiXCR, with productive beta chains retained. Each CDR3 protein appears once, grouped with its most common genes and DNA. This sample comprises 89,000 or so distinct CDR3 sequences, about 48% of them detected only once. The top ten constitute around a tenth of the sample.

Material for sequencing was blood. The clonotype originates from a male donor in good health, serving as a control. The V and J segments used are TRBV7-9 and TRBJ1-1; 8 middle bases align to TRBD1. The CDR3 protein is CASSTGTGNTEAFF. The sequence in DNA is TGTGCCAGCAGCACCGGGACAGGGAACACTGAAGCTTTCTTT.